This T cell receptor beta chain stems from a study of shared clonotypes between healthy human individuals. Looking at the study overall: Donors were a couple of women and a few men aged 18 to 49.

Each PCR replicate from the sorted subsets contained about 200 ng DNA, which is about 31,000 T cell genomes. Produced via immunoSEQ multiplex PCR; TCRdb's table is partial and in-frame only. This table holds about 2.1 million clones, over 85% found once. The CDR3 sequence is 14 residues long. Trimming removed 3 bases at V and 6 bases at J, with 11 bases between. Germline V gives CDR1 SEHNR, CDR2 FQNEAQ (reference sequence). General study results and limits: All-four-donor shared clonotypes had higher generation probabilities than non-shared clonotypes did. At large depth, rarefaction still showed sorted-subset sequencing to be incomplete.

On this clone itself: What it binds is not known.

Naive CD8 cells comprised CD45RO-negative, CCR7-positively selected cells, excluding terminally differentiated effector memory CD45RA+ cells. The sequence was collected from a man between 18 and 35 years old in good health. Some clones in this sample may be carry-over from other donors' samples. The sample consisted of naive CD8+ T cells from PBMCs. V gene TRBV7-9 combines with J gene TRBJ1-4; D is uncertain. DNA for the CDR3: TGTGCCAGCAGCTTGAAAGGGAGCTATGAAAAACTGTTTTTT. The encoded protein is CASSLKGSYEKLFF.